This record looks at one T cell receptor beta chain sequence and its context. Measured with immunoSEQ multiplex PCR; TCRdb has only the in-frame clones, and not every one. Among about 90,000 clones, around 93% were seen once, and the ten largest hold around 2.3%. This record comes from a study of blood T cell repertoires in COVID-19. Study-level information: COVID-19 samples, acute and convalescent, were from the United States, Italy and Spain.

Germline V gene sequence: CDR1 SGDLS, CDR2 YYNGEE. The CDR3 runs 13 residues. The germline V and J ends were trimmed by 0 bases and 3 bases, with 6 bases remaining between them. The chain employs TRBV9 and TRBJ1-1; D is uncertain. This receptor was identified in a human donor with active COVID-19. The donor label of this sample is uncertain. Source material: peripheral blood. The DNA for the CDR3 is TGTGCCAGCAGCGTAGACAGCTACACTGAAGCTTTCTTT. Protein product: CASSVDSYTEAFF.